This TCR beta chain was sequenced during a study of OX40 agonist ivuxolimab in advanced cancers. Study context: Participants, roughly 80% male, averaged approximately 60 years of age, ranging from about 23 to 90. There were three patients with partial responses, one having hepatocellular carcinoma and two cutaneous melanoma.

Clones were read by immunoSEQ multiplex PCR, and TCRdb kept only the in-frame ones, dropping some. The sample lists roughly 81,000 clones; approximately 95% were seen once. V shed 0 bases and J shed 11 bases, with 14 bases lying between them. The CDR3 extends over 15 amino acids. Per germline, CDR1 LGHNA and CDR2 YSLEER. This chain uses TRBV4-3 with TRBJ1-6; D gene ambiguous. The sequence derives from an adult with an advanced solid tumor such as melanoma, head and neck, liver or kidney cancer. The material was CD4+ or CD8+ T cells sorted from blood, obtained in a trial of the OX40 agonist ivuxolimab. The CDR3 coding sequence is TGCGCCAGCAGCCAAGATAACAATGGTTTAGCACCCCTCCACTTT. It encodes CASSQDNNGLAPLHF.